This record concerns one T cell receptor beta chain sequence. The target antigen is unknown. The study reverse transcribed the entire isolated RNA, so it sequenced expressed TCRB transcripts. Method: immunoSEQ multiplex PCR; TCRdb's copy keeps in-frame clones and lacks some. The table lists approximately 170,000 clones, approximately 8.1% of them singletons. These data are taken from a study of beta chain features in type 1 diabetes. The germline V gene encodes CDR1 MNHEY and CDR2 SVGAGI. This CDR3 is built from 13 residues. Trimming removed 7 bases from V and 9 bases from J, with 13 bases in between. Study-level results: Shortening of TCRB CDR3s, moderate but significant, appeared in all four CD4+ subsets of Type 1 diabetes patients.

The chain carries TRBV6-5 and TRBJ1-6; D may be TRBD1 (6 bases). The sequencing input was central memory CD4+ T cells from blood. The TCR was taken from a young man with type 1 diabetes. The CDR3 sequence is CASKGVEGSPLHF. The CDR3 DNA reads TGTGCCAGCAAGGGGGTTGAGGGTTCACCCCTCCACTTT.